A selection of T cell receptor beta chains follows, all from one sample in a study of long-term antiretroviral therapy in people with HIV. Clones were sequenced by immunoSEQ multiplex PCR, and TCRdb holds only the in-frame ones, with some missing. The table has about 35,000 clones, roughly 94% seen once. The sequenced sample was unsorted PBMCs, obtained 4.1 years after starting antiretroviral therapy. The receptors derive from a woman aged 50 to 65 with HIV. Each CDR3 is given with its conserved first and last residue. D genes are given only for firm matches. Some rows mark clone size as missing; the rest say once, few, many or name a class of expanded clone.

size	J	V	D	CDR3	DNA
-	TRBJ1-5	TRBV27	-	CASSLTGGQPQHF	TGTGCCAGCAGCCTGACAGGCGGACAGCCCCAGCATTTT
-	TRBJ2-5	TRBV19	-	CASSRAKETQYF	TGTGCCAGTAGTAGGGCGAAAGAGACCCAGTACTTC
-	TRBJ2-3	TRBV11-3	-	CASSLGAGRSTDTQYF	TGTGCCAGCAGCTTAGGTGCCGGAAGAAGCACAGATACGCAGTATTTT
-	TRBJ2-4	TRBV18	TRBD1	CASSPAGTGENIQYF	TGTGCCAGCTCACCGGCCGGGACAGGGGAAAACATTCAGTACTTC
-	TRBJ1-3	TRBV11-3	-	CASSLDGTSGNTIYF	TGTGCCAGCAGCCTCGACGGCACCTCTGGAAACACCATATATTTT
-	TRBJ2-1	TRBV9	-	CASSVGSSGNEQFF	TGTGCCAGCAGCGTAGGGAGTAGCGGCAATGAGCAGTTCTTC
once	TRBJ1-5	TRBV19	TRBD1	CASSWDRDQPQHF	TGTGCCAGTAGTTGGGACAGGGACCAGCCCCAGCATTTT
once	TRBJ1-4	TRBV6-5	TRBD1	CASSYGTVNEKLFF	TGTGCCAGCAGTTACGGGACAGTTAATGAAAAACTGTTTTTT
-	TRBJ2-1	TRBV7-8	TRBD2	CASRLAGDYNEQFF	TGTGCCAGCAGGTTAGCGGGGGACTACAATGAGCAGTTCTTC
-	TRBJ2-7	TRBV6-5	-	CASSPRDPYEQYF	TGTGCCAGCAGCCCCAGGGATCCCTACGAGCAGTACTTC
-	TRBJ1-1	TRBV15	-	CATSRMTELNTEAFF	TGTGCCACCAGCAGGATGACAGAGCTGAACACTGAAGCTTTCTTT
-	TRBJ1-2	TRBV19	-	CATSERAAANYGYTF	TGTGCCACCAGCGAAAGGGCAGCAGCTAACTATGGCTACACCTTC
-	TRBJ1-1	TRBV30	-	CAWRAIWGTEAFF	TGTGCCTGGAGGGCCATATGGGGCACTGAAGCTTTCTTT
-	TRBJ2-5	TRBV4-2	-	CASSQDEGGETQYF	TGTGCCAGCAGCCAAGATGAAGGGGGGGAGACCCAGTACTTC
-	TRBJ2-7	TRBV11-3	-	CASSLVGGEQYF	TGTGCCAGCAGCTTAGTTGGAGGCGAGCAGTACTTC
-	TRBJ2-5	TRBV5-6	TRBD1	CASSKVDRGRETQYF	TGTGCCAGCAGTAAGGTAGACAGGGGGCGGGAGACCCAGTACTTC
-	TRBJ1-6	TRBV9	-	CASSVAPQGESPLHF	TGTGCCAGCAGCGTAGCTCCCCAGGGAGAATCACCCCTCCACTTT
-	TRBJ1-4	TRBV5-8	TRBD1	CASSSKTGTGEKLFF	TGTGCCAGCAGCAGTAAGACAGGGACTGGAGAAAAACTGTTTTTT
-	TRBJ1-2	TRBV5-1	TRBD1	CASSRPQDRTNGYTF	TGCGCCAGCAGCCGACCCCAGGACAGGACGAATGGCTACACCTTC
-	TRBJ1-2	TRBV19	TRBD1	CASSIDRGPSYYGYTF	TGTGCCAGTAGTATTGACAGGGGGCCGTCATACTATGGCTACACCTTC
-	TRBJ2-2	TRBV6-6	TRBD2	CASSSLAGGTGELFF	TGTGCCAGCAGCTCACTAGCGGGGGGCACCGGGGAGCTGTTTTTT
-	TRBJ1-4	TRBV7-9	-	CASSLAGSQYKNEKLFF	TGTGCCAGCAGCTTAGCCGGCAGCCAGTATAAGAATGAAAAACTGTTTTTT
-	TRBJ1-2	TRBV11-2	TRBD1	CASRGGQGERSGDGYTF	TGTGCCAGCAGGGGGGGGCAGGGGGAGAGGTCGGGTGATGGCTACACCTTC
-	TRBJ2-7	TRBV6-6	TRBD2	CASRSGLGSYEQYF	TGTGCCAGCAGATCGGGACTAGGTTCCTACGAGCAGTACTTC
-	TRBJ1-6	TRBV30	-	CAWTPPAGVPLHF	TGTGCCTGGACCCCTCCCGCAGGAGTACCCCTCCACTTT
-	TRBJ2-5	TRBV5-4	-	CASSPRLGGGETQYF	TGTGCCAGCAGCCCTAGACTAGGGGGTGGGGAGACCCAGTACTTC
-	TRBJ2-5	TRBV29-1	-	CSVEGGKETQYF	TGCAGCGTTGAAGGTGGGAAAGAGACCCAGTACTTC
-	TRBJ1-2	TRBV30	-	CAWRVTGVPRYGYTF	TGTGCCTGGAGGGTCACAGGCGTTCCCCGCTATGGCTACACCTTC
-	TRBJ1-2	TRBV5-5	-	CASSLVGNYGYTF	TGTGCCAGCAGCTTGGTCGGAAACTATGGCTACACCTTC
-	TRBJ1-2	TRBV6-5	-	CASKRGNYGYTF	TGTGCCAGCAAACGGGGAAACTATGGCTACACCTTC
-	TRBJ1-6	TRBV7-9	-	CASSLGGVLTSPLHF	TGTGCCAGCAGTTTAGGGGGGGTCTTAACCTCACCCCTCCACTTT
-	TRBJ2-7	TRBV27	TRBD1	CASRADRGLNEQYF	TGTGCCAGCAGGGCGGACAGGGGGCTAAACGAGCAGTACTTC
once	TRBJ1-2	TRBV5-1	TRBD1	CASSPLQGTYGYTF	TGCGCCAGCAGCCCACTACAGGGGACCTATGGCTACACCTTC